This record covers a single TCR beta chain. Germline V gene sequence: CDR1 LGHNA, CDR2 YSLEER. CDR3 length equals 15 residues. Trimming removed 0 bases from V and 9 bases from J, with 18 bases in between. The data derive from a study of shared clonotypes between healthy human individuals. TCRdb keeps only in-frame clones here, not all; method: immunoSEQ multiplex PCR. The sample has a few million clones, around nine tenths seen once. What was sequenced was naive CD4+ T cells sorted from blood. As for subset: CD45RA+ positively selected. This chain joins TRBV4-3 and TRBJ2-7, with a possible D match to TRBD1 (6 bases). The source of this sequence is a man younger than 30 in good health. The CDR3 sequence is CASSQEGHPGEWQYF. The DNA of the CDR3 is TGCGCCAGCAGCCAAGAGGGGCACCCAGGGGAGTGGCAGTACTTC.